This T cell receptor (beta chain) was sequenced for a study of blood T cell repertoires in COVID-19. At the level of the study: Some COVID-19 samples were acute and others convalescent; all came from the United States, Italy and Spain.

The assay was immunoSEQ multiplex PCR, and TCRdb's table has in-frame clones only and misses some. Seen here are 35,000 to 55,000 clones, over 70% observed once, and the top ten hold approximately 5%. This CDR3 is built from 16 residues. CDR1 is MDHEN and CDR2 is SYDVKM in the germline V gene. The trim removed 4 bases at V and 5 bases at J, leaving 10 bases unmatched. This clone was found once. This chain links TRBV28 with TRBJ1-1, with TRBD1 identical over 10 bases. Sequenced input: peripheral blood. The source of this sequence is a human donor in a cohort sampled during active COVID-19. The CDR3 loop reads CASSSGTGVVRTEAFF. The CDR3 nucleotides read TGTGCCAGCAGTTCCGGGACAGGGGTAGTGAGGACTGAAGCTTTCTTT.